This T cell receptor beta chain emerged from a study of OX40 agonist ivuxolimab in advanced cancers. The CDR3 has 14 amino acids. Trimming at V came to 4 bases and at J to 8 bases, leaving 5 bases not matched to a gene. Germline loops: CDR1 SGHDT, CDR2 YYEEEE. Only in-frame clones appear in the TCRdb table, and some are missing; sequencing was by immunoSEQ multiplex PCR. This sample has some 80,000 clones, with 85% to 95% found just once. This material consisted of CD4+ or CD8+ T cells sorted from blood, taken in a trial of the OX40 agonist ivuxolimab. The receptor was isolated from an adult with an advanced solid tumor such as melanoma, head and neck, liver or kidney cancer. The rearrangement joins TRBV5-6 to TRBJ1-4; 10 positions agree with TRBD1. CDR3 coding DNA: TGTGCCAGCAGCCGACAGGGGGCAAGAGAAAAACTGTTTTTT. Amino acid sequence: CASSRQGAREKLFF.